These 9 T cell receptor beta chains were sequenced from one sample in a study of T-cell memory formation after mild COVID-19. TCRdb reprocessed the 5' RACE reads via MiXCR and lists one record per CDR3 protein. The data show 500,000 to 650,000 distinct CDR3 sequences, about 22% seen once. What was sequenced was PBMCs or a T cell subset sorted from them (not recorded which). Every receptor here comes from an adult woman who had mild COVID-19 (a few samples of this study predate the infection). Cell type and time point are not known.

This clonotype was detected only a few times. This chain links TRBV12-3 or TRBV12-4 with TRBJ1-5; TRBD1 matches at 8 bases. CDR3 length: 19 amino acids. Unmatched junction bases numbered 16, after V lost 0 bases and J lost 6 bases. The CDR3 loop reads CASSLAGQARSRVGQPQHF. DNA of the CDR3: TGTGCCAGCAGTTTAGCGGGACAGGCGAGAAGCCGGGTTGGTCAGCCCCAGCATTTT.

This clonotype was counted between two and nine times. CDR3 nucleotide sequence: TGTGCCAGCAGTTACTCGACCCCTCCGGGACAGCACAATGAGCAGTTCTTC. Residues: CASSYSTPPGQHNEQFF. The V and J genes are TRBV6-5 and TRBJ2-1, with 7 nucleotides matching TRBD1. The CDR3 runs to 17 residues. Per the germline V gene, CDR1 is MNHEY and CDR2 is SVGAGI. Trimming cost V 0 bases and J 5 bases; bases outside gene matches: 10.

The chain recombines TRBV5-1 with TRBJ2-7; D is uncertain. The germline V and J ends were trimmed by 0 bases and 3 bases, with 10 bases remaining between them. Germline CDR1 reads SGHRS; CDR2 reads YFSETQ. This CDR3 is 14 amino acids long. CDR3 amino acids: CASSLGSPYYEQYF. The CDR3 nucleotides are TGCGCCAGCAGCTTGGGGTCCCCCTACTACGAGCAGTACTTC.

V is TRBV27 and J is TRBJ2-7; possibly TRBD1 for D (5 bases). The V end lost 2 bases, the J end lost 6 bases, and 17 bases lay between the germline ends. The CDR3 covers 15 residues. Per germline, CDR1 MNHEY and CDR2 SMNVEV (reference sequence). CDR3: CASSLEAGNIREQYF. The CDR3 DNA follows: TGTGCCAGCAGTTTAGAGGCAGGGAATATTCGCGAGCAGTACTTC.

J is TRBJ2-3 and V is TRBV24-1, with 8 positions matching TRBD1. Germline lookup yields CDR1 KGHDR and CDR2 SFDVKD. The V and J ends lost 9 bases and 5 bases, in that order; junction bases with no gene match: 6. The CDR3 length is 13 residues. The CDR3 sequence: CATGTGFLDTQYF. The CDR3 region has the DNA TGTGCCACCGGGACAGGTTTTTTAGATACGCAGTATTTT.

The chain links TRBV4-1 to TRBJ1-4; TRBD1 aligns across 7 bases. The V and J ends lost 1 base and 7 bases, in that order; junction bases with no gene match: 6. The CDR3 extends over 15 amino acids. Germline CDR1 and CDR2: MGHRA and YSYEKL. The CDR3 here is CASSQGKQGGEKLFF. DNA of the CDR3: TGCGCCAGCAGCCAAGGGAAGCAGGGGGGTGAAAAACTGTTTTTT.

The gene calls are TRBV25-1 and TRBJ2-7; D remains unclear. This CDR3 comprises 13 residues. The ends were cut back, 3 bases at V and 4 bases at J, with 10 bases in the middle. Per germline, CDR1 MGHDK and CDR2 SYGVNS. Here the CDR3 DNA reads TGTGCCAGCAGTGAGCCCGCCCGGTACGAGCAGTACTTC. Its protein is CASSEPARYEQYF.

This clonotype appeared a few times. The chain uses TRBV12-3 or TRBV12-4 and TRBJ2-7, with D unclear. This CDR3 contains 13 residues. V was shortened by 7 bases and J by 3 bases, with 13 bases between the two germline ends. CDR3 in DNA: TGTGCCAGCACCTTAGGGCAGATCTACGAGCAGTACTTC. Residues: CASTLGQIYEQYF.

The sample holds a few counts of this clonotype. The CDR3 bases are TGTGCCAGCAGGACAAACGGGGTTAGCACAGATACGCAGTATTTT. This encodes CASRTNGVSTDTQYF. V is TRBV6-6 and J is TRBJ2-3; D is perhaps TRBD2 (5 bases). CDR1 MNHNY and CDR2 SVGAGI come from the germline V gene (reference sequence). Trimming shortened V by 6 bases and J by 0 bases, and 13 bases separated the two germline ends. This CDR3 contains 15 residues.